The next 31 T cell receptor beta chains were all read from a single sample in a study of cytomegalovirus exposure and HLA in healthy donors. PCR involved 60 Vbeta and 13 Jbeta primers. Some clones are missing from TCRdb's copy, which holds only in-frame ones; the method was immunoSEQ multiplex PCR. The sample data list about 62,000 clones. Sequencing input: PBMCs. These receptors all come from a young man in good health and CMV-seropositive.

The chain uses TRBV29-1 and TRBJ2-2; 10 nucleotides align to TRBD1. Germline CDR1 and CDR2: SQVTM and ANQGSEA. This CDR3 region has 14 residues. Trimming took 7 bases from V and 5 from J; bases not matched to a gene: 7. CDR3 loop: CSGSGTGVTGELFF. In DNA form, the CDR3 reads TGCAGCGGTTCCGGGACAGGGGTAACCGGGGAGCTGTTTTTT.

The genes are TRBV5-1 and TRBJ2-5; 8 bases align to TRBD2. Germline V gene sequence: CDR1 SGHRS, CDR2 YFSETQ. This CDR3 has 15 amino acids. V shed 5 bases and J 5 bases; nucleotides not matched to a gene: 11. The CDR3 coding sequence is TGCGCCAGCAGACTGGAGTTGGGACTAGAGGAGACCCAGTACTTC. Protein sequence: CASRLELGLEETQYF.

The chain couples TRBV30 to TRBJ2-7, with D tentatively TRBD2 (5 bases). The CDR3 extends over 13 amino acids. The ends were cut back, 0 bases at V and 7 bases at J, with 13 bases in the middle. Per germline, CDR1 GTSNPN and CDR2 SVGIG (reference sequence). The CDR3 nucleotides are TGTGCCTGGAGTGTACTCGGGCGAGGGGAGCAGTACTTC. Amino acids: CAWSVLGRGEQYF.

CDR3 in DNA: TGTGCCAGCAGTTCTACAGGGTACTCTGGAAACACCATATATTTT. This encodes CASSSTGYSGNTIYF. The chain couples TRBV6-5 to TRBJ1-3, with D possibly being TRBD1 (6 bases). The CDR3 is 15 residues long. With 4 bases removed from V and 0 bases from J, the gap between germline ends came to 10 bases. Germline CDR1 reads MNHEY; CDR2 reads SVGAGI.

The J gene is TRBJ1-4, the V gene TRBV29-1; the D is unclear. The germline CDR1 and CDR2 sequences are SQVTM and ANQGSEA. The V end lost 6 bases, the J end lost 3 bases, and 8 bases lay between the germline ends. This CDR3 region has 12 residues. The CDR3 is CSVTVSNEKLFF. The CDR3 nucleotides read TGCAGCGTCACAGTATCTAATGAAAAACTGTTTTTT.

The V call is TRBV30, the J call TRBJ1-2; D might be TRBD1 (5 bases). Trimming took 2 bases from V and 3 from J, leaving 10 bases between them. Germline CDR1 GTSNPN, CDR2 SVGIG (reference sequence). This CDR3 is built from 13 residues. In DNA form, the CDR3 reads TGTGCCTGGAGTCAGGGACTTCACTATGGCTACACCTTC. Translated: CAWSQGLHYGYTF.

The genes are TRBV7-6 and TRBJ2-1; TRBD2 matches 10 bases. CDR1 is SGHVS and CDR2 is FNYEAQ in the germline V gene. The length of the CDR3 is 15 residues. The trim removed 5 bases at V and 4 bases at J, leaving 5 bases unmatched. The CDR3 loop is CASSPTSGAYNEQFF. CDR3 bases: TGTGCCAGCAGCCCAACTAGCGGGGCTTACAATGAGCAGTTCTTC.

V usage is TRBV19 and J usage is TRBJ2-5; D ambiguous. The CDR3 has 15 residues. Germline CDR1 reads LNHDA; CDR2 reads SQIVND (reference sequence). Trimming stripped 7 bases from V and 3 bases from J, with 18 bases between. The CDR3 loop reads CASTVHVADKETQYF. The DNA for the CDR3 is TGTGCCAGTACTGTACACGTTGCGGATAAAGAGACCCAGTACTTC.

The chain has TRBV29-1 and TRBJ2-1; tentatively, D is TRBD2 (6 bases). The CDR3 is 17 residues long. V lost 3 bases and J 0 bases, leaving 18 bases between the germline ends. Germline CDR1 and CDR2: SQVTM and ANQGSEA. The CDR3 DNA follows: TGCAGCGTTGATGATACCCGGGACTGGAGCTCCTACAATGAGCAGTTCTTC. The encoded protein is CSVDDTRDWSSYNEQFF.

This chain links TRBV5-4 with TRBJ2-4, with a weak D call TRBD2 (5 bases). V was shortened by 0 bases and J by 7 bases, with 17 bases between the two germline ends. Germline V CDR1 and CDR2: SGHNT, YYREEE (reference sequence). This CDR3 comprises 16 residues. The CDR3, as DNA: TGTGCCAGCAGCTTGGATCCTAGCCCATCGGTGAACATTCAGTACTTC. Its protein product is CASSLDPSPSVNIQYF.

V usage is TRBV19 and J usage is TRBJ1-2, with 7 bases lining up with TRBD1. Per the germline V gene, CDR1 is LNHDA and CDR2 is SQIVND (reference sequence). CDR3 length equals 15 residues. Trimming at V came to 6 bases and at J to 6 bases, leaving 13 bases not matched to a gene. CDR3 amino acids: CASRAPRGPYDGYTF. The DNA of the CDR3 is TGTGCCAGTAGGGCCCCAAGGGGGCCGTATGATGGCTACACCTTC.

This sequence joins TRBV30 and TRBJ2-7, with D perhaps TRBD2 (5 bases). Trimming pared 0 bases from V and 3 bases from J, leaving 9 bases between. Per the germline V gene, CDR1 is GTSNPN and CDR2 is SVGIG (reference sequence). CDR3 length: 13 residues. The CDR3 sequence: CAWSVLGFYEQYF. The CDR3, as DNA: TGTGCCTGGAGTGTACTAGGGTTCTACGAGCAGTACTTC.

The chain recombines TRBV19 with TRBJ2-7; D is perhaps TRBD1 (6 bases). The CDR3 runs 14 residues. Looked up from germline, CDR1 is LNHDA and CDR2 is SQIVND (reference sequence). V was shortened by 5 bases and J by 7 bases, with 18 bases between the two germline ends. The CDR3 reads CASSSPTGRREQYF. Written as DNA, the CDR3 is TGTGCCAGTAGTTCCCCGACAGGCAGACGTGAGCAGTACTTC.

J is TRBJ1-4 and V is TRBV7-8; D not resolved. The length of the CDR3 is 16 residues. CDR1 is SGHVS, CDR2 FQNEAQ, per germline. The V end lost 0 bases, the J end lost 0 bases, and 8 bases lay between the germline ends. CDR3 sequence (DNA): TGTGCCAGCAGCTTAGCCCTAGACGCAACTAATGAAAAACTGTTTTTT. Translating gives CASSLALDATNEKLFF.

This chain connects TRBV19 to TRBJ2-7; D unclear. Germline V gives CDR1 LNHDA, CDR2 SQIVND (reference sequence). Deletions cut 3 bases from V and 0 bases from J, with 18 bases between. This CDR3 spans 17 amino acids. The CDR3 here is CASSISSNTWSSYEQYF. DNA of the CDR3: TGTGCCAGTAGTATTTCAAGCAACACTTGGAGCTCCTACGAGCAGTACTTC.

V usage is TRBV5-6 and J usage is TRBJ1-2; 12 bases map to TRBD1. The J segment lost 7 bases and the V segment lost 5 bases, leaving 6 bases of the junction unmatched. The CDR3 is 14 amino acids. CDR1 is SGHDT and CDR2 is YYEEEE in the germline V gene. The CDR3 DNA sequence: TGTGCCAGCAGTTGGGACAGGGGGCTGAGTGGCTACACCTTC. Encoded protein: CASSWDRGLSGYTF.

V gene TRBV5-1 combines with J gene TRBJ1-3; D not resolved. The CDR3 runs to 15 residues. Germline V gene data show CDR1 as SGHRS and CDR2 as YFSETQ. V gave up 7 bases and J gave up 1 base, with 15 bases separating them. The DNA of the CDR3 is TGCGCCAGCCGAAGCGAACCGGGTTCTGGAAACACCATATATTTT. It is translated as CASRSEPGSGNTIYF.

This chain connects TRBV28 to TRBJ2-1, with no clear D. Germline-derived CDR1 and CDR2 are MDHEN and SYDVKM. Trimming took off 8 bases at V and 5 bases at J, with 4 bases between the two ends. The CDR3 is 10 amino acids. The CDR3, as DNA: TGTGCCAGCGGAGACAATGAGCAGTTCTTC. The encoded protein is CASGDNEQFF.

The chain recombines TRBV6-5 with TRBJ2-1; 9 bases align to TRBD1. V shed 4 bases and J 8 bases; nucleotides not matched to a gene: 12. The CDR3 is 16 residues long. The V gene's germline CDR1 is MNHEY and CDR2 SVGAGI. In DNA, the CDR3 is TGTGCCAGCAGTTCCCAGTTGGGACAGGGAGGGCATGAGCAGTTCTTC. Protein product: CASSSQLGQGGHEQFF.

The V gene is TRBV10-3, the J gene TRBJ2-5; the match to TRBD2 covers 13 bases. The DNA matches TRBJ2-7 better at its end, which makes the J call doubtful. This CDR3 is built from 15 residues. Germline V gene data show CDR1 as ENHRY and CDR2 as SYGVKD. In nucleotides, the CDR3 is TGTGCCACCCTACCCTGGACTAGCGGGAGCCACGAGCAGTACTTC. This encodes CATLPWTSGSHEQYF.

This sequence joins TRBV29-1 and TRBJ1-1, with D possibly being TRBD1 (6 bases). The CDR3 has 12 residues. Trimming left V 7 bases short and J 5 bases short, with 14 bases between. The germline V gene has CDR1 SQVTM and CDR2 ANQGSEA. The CDR3 coding sequence is TGCAGCGCACAGGGAATTAGGACTGAAGCTTTCTTT. Amino acid sequence: CSAQGIRTEAFF.

The V call is TRBV9, the J call TRBJ2-3, with 7 bases lining up with TRBD1. The junction had 11 bases not matched to a gene; V was cut back by 4 bases and J by 6 bases. CDR1 and CDR2 (germline): SGDLS, YYNGEE. This CDR3 comprises 15 residues. CDR3 sequence (DNA): TGTGCCAGCAGCCCTCAGACAGGGACGAGGGATACGCAGTATTTT. Its translation is CASSPQTGTRDTQYF.

The gene calls are TRBV19 and TRBJ2-5, with 9 bases aligning to TRBD1. The J call could be wrong; TRBJ2-7 is a better fit for the DNA end. This CDR3 is built from 14 residues. In germline, CDR1 is LNHDA, CDR2 SQIVND (reference sequence). The CDR3 DNA follows: TGTGCCAGTAGTGGGGGACAGGGATTTTACGAGCAGTACTTC. Amino acids: CASSGGQGFYEQYF.

The V call is TRBV13, the J call TRBJ2-7; TRBD1 is a possible D gene (6 bases). The CDR3 has 14 amino acids. The V gene lost 5 bases and the J gene lost 3 bases, with 14 bases spanning the gap. The V gene's germline CDR1 is PRHDT and CDR2 FYEKMQ (reference sequence). CDR3 sequence reads: CASSKRGSGYEQYF. The CDR3 nucleotides are TGTGCCAGCAGCAAAAGGGGGTCGGGCTACGAGCAGTACTTC.

The chain links TRBV5-6 to TRBJ1-2, with D possibly TRBD1 on 5 matching bases. CDR1 and CDR2 from the germline V gene are SGHDT and YYEEEE. The V end was cut by 0 bases, the J end by 5 bases, with 14 bases between. This CDR3 contains 15 residues. Here the CDR3 reads CASSLGTRFLYGYTF. CDR3 bases: TGTGCCAGCAGCTTGGGGACAAGGTTCTTATATGGCTACACCTTC.

This rearrangement joins TRBV14 to TRBJ2-2, with D uncertain. The CDR3 contains 14 residues. Trimming removed 2 bases from V and 1 base from J, with 5 bases in between. Germline V lookup: CDR1 SGHDN, CDR2 FVKESK. For the CDR3, the DNA is TGTGCCAGCAGCCAATACGGGAACACCGGGGAGCTGTTTTTT. It is translated as CASSQYGNTGELFF.

This rearrangement joins TRBV7-9 to TRBJ2-1, with D perhaps matching TRBD1 (5 bases). The CDR3 is 15 amino acids. The V gene lost 4 bases and the J gene lost 4 bases, with 14 bases spanning the gap. Germline V CDR1 and CDR2: SEHNR, FQNEAQ (reference sequence). CDR3 loop: CASSSSGLNYNEQFF. In nucleotides, the CDR3 is TGTGCCAGCAGCTCTTCAGGGTTAAATTACAATGAGCAGTTCTTC.

The chain employs TRBV9 and TRBJ2-1, with D tentatively TRBD2 (5 bases). The germline V and J ends were trimmed by 3 bases and 8 bases, with 9 bases remaining between them. CDR1 is SGDLS and CDR2 is YYNGEE in the germline V gene. The CDR3 sequence is 12 residues long. The CDR3 nucleotides read TGTGCCAGCAGCGGGAGGAGAGATGAGCAGTTCTTC. Its translation is CASSGRRDEQFF.

The chain joins TRBV7-9 to TRBJ2-7; 10 positions match TRBD2. J was trimmed by 0 bases and V by 4 bases; bases with no gene match: 6. CDR1 and CDR2 (germline): SEHNR, FQNEAQ (reference sequence). The CDR3 has 16 residues. Written as DNA, the CDR3 is TGTGCCAGCAGCTCGACTAGCGGGCCTAGCTCCTACGAGCAGTACTTC. Amino acid sequence: CASSSTSGPSSYEQYF.

This chain links TRBV9 with TRBJ2-2; 11 nucleotides line up with TRBD2. The CDR3 runs 16 residues. Trimming at V came to 0 bases and at J to 6 bases, leaving 4 bases not matched to a gene. In germline, CDR1 is SGDLS, CDR2 YYNGEE. The CDR3 DNA sequence: TGTGCCAGCAGCGTAGTTCTAGCGGGAGGACCCGGGGAGCTGTTTTTT. Protein: CASSVVLAGGPGELFF.

The chain employs TRBV5-4 and TRBJ2-1, with 9 bases identical to TRBD2. CDR1 and CDR2 from the germline V gene are SGHNT and YYREEE (reference sequence). The CDR3 runs 16 residues. The V and J ends lost 4 bases and 5 bases, in that order; junction bases with no gene match: 10. The DNA of the CDR3 is TGTGCCAGCAGCCTAGGTCGGGTAGCGGGGGACAATGAGCAGTTCTTC. It is translated as CASSLGRVAGDNEQFF.